This T cell receptor (beta chain) was documented in a study of patients and donors after allogeneic stem cell transplantation. Germline V CDR1 and CDR2: ENHRY, SYGVKD. V was cut by 2 bases and J by 3 bases, with 13 bases left in between. The CDR3 has 15 amino acids. MiXCR, applied by TCRdb to the RT-PCR reads, yields one record per CDR3 protein. The sample lists approximately 220,000 distinct CDR3 sequences, 38% occurring once. The V gene is TRBV10-3, the J gene TRBJ1-2; D possibly corresponds to TRBD1 (5 bases). The specimen was blood, either unsorted or a sorted T cell fraction (not recorded which). The receptor's source is a human donor who was either an allogeneic HSCT recipient or a stem cell or donor lymphocyte infusion donor (not recorded which). It is not recorded whose cells these are; they may come from a transplant donor. CDR3 amino acids: CAISEGEGYYYGYTF. In DNA, the CDR3 is TGTGCCATCAGTGAGGGCGAGGGGTACTACTATGGCTACACCTTC.